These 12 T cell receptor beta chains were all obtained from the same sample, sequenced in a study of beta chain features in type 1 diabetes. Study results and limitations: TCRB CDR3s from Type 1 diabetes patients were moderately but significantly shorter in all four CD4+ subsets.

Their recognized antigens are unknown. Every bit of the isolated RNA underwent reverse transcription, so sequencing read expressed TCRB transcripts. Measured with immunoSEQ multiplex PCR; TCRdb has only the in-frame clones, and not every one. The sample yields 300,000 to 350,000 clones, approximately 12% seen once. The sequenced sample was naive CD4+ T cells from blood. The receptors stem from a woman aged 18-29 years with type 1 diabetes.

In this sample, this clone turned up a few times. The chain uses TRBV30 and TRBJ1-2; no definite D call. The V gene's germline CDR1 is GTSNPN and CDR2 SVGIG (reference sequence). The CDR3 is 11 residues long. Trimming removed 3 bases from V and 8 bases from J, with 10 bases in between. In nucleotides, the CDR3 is TGTGCCTGGAGCCGGAGGTCAGGCTACACCTTC. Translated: CAWSRRSGYTF.

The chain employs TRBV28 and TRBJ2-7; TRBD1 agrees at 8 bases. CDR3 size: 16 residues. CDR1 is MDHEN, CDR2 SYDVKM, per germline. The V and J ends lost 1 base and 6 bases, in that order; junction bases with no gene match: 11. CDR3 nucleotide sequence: TGTGCCAGCAGTTTATCTGGACAGGGAGACGGTAGCGAGCAGTACGTC. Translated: CASSLSGQGDGSEQYV.

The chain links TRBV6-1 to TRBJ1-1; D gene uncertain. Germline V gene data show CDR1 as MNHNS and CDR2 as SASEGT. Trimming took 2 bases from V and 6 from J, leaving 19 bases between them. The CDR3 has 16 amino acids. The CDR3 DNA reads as TGTGCCAGCAGTGAATTTTCAGCGGGCCTCGGACCTGAAGCTTTCTTT. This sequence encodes CASSEFSAGLGPEAFF.

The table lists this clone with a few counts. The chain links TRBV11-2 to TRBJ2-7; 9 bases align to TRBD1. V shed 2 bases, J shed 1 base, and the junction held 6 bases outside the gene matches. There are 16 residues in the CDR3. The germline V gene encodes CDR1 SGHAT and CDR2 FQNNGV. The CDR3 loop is CASSLMGQGLSYEQYV. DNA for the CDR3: TGTGCCAGCAGCTTAATGGGACAGGGTCTTTCCTACGAGCAGTACGTC.

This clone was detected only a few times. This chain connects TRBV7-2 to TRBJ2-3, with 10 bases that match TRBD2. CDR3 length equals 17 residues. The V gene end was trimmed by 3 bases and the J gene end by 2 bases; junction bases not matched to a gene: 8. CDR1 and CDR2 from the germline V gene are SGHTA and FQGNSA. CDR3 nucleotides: TGTGCCAGCAGCTTCACCCCTAGCGGGAGAATCACAGATACGCAGTATTTT. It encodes CASSFTPSGRITDTQYF.

CDR3 coding DNA: TGCGCCAGCAGCCCGGGACTAGCGGTAGAGACCCAGTACTTC. Protein sequence: CASSPGLAVETQYF. The rearrangement uses TRBV5-1 and TRBJ2-5; 11 nucleotides match TRBD2. Trimming at V came to 4 bases and at J to 4 bases, leaving 3 bases not matched to a gene. The CDR3 spans 14 residues. Germline assignment: CDR1 SGHRS and CDR2 YFSETQ.

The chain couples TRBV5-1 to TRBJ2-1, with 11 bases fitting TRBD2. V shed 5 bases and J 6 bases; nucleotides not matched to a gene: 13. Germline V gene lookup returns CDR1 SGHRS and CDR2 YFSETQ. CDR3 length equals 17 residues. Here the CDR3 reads CASSTSGSSFPLNEQFF. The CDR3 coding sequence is TGCGCCAGCAGTACTAGCGGGAGTTCATTTCCTCTCAATGAGCAGTTCTTC.

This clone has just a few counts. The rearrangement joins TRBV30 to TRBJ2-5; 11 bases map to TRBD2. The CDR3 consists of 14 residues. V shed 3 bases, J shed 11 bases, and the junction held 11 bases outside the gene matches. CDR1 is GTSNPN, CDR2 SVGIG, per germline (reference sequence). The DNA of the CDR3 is TGTGCCTGGAGGACTAGCGGGGCCGCCCTCAAGCAGTACTTC. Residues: CAWRTSGAALKQYF.

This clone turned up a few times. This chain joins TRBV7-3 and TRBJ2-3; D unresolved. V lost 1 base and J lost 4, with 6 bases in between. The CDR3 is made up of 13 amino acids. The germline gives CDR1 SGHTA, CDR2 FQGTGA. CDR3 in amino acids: CASSLRGADTQYF. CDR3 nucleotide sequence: TGTGCCAGCAGCTTAAGAGGAGCAGATACGCAGTATTTT.

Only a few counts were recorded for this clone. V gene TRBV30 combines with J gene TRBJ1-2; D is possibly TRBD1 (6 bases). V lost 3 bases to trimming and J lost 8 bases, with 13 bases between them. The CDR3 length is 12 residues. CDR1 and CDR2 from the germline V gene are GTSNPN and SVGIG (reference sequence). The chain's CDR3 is CAWRPGAGGYTF. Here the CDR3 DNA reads TGTGCCTGGAGGCCAGGGGCAGGCGGCTACACCTTC.

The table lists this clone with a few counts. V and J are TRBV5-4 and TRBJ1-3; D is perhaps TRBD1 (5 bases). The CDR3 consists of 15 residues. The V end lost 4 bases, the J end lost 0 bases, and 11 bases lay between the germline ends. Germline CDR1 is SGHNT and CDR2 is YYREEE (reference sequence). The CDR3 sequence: CASSTGHYSGNTIYF. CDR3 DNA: TGTGCCAGCAGCACAGGACATTACTCTGGAAACACCATATATTTT.

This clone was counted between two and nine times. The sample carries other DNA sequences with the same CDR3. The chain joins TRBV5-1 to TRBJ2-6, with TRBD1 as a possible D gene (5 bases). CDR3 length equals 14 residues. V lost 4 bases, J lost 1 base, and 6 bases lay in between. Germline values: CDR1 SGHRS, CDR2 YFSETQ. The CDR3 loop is CASSPGSGANVLTF. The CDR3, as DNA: TGCGCCAGCAGCCCAGGGTCTGGGGCCAACGTCCTGACTTTC.